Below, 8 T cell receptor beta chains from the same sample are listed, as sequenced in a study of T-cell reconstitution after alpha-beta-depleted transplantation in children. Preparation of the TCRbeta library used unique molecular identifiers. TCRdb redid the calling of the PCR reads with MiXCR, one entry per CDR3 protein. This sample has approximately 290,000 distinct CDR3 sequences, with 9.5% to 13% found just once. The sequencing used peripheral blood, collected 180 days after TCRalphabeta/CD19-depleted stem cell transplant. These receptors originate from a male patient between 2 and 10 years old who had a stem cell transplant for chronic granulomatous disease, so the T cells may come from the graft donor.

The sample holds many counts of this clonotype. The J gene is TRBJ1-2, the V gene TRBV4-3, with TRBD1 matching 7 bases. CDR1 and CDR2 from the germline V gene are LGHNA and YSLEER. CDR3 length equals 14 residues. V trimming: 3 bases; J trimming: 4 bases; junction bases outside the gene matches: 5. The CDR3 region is CASSQPGTAYGYTF. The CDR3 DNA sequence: TGCGCCAGCAGCCAGCCCGGGACAGCCTATGGCTACACCTTC.

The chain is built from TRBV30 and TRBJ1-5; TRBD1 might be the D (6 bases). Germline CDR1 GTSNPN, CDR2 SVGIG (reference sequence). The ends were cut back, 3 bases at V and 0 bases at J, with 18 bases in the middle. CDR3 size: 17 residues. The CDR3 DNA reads TGTGCCTGGAGATCAGGGGCTATCAGGGATAGCAATCAGCCCCAGCATTTT. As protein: CAWRSGAIRDSNQPQHF.

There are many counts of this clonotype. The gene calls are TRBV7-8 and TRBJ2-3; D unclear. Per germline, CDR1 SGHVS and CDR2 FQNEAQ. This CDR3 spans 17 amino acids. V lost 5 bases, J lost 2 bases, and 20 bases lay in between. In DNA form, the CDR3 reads TGTGCCAGCAGCCCCTCCGCGGTGTCTTTGTACACAGATACGCAGTATTTT. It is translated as CASSPSAVSLYTDTQYF. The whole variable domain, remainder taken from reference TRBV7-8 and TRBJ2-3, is GAGVSQSPRYKVAKRGQDVALRCDPISGHVSLFWYQQALGQGPEFLTYFQNEAQLDKSGLPSDRFFAERPEGSVSTLKIQRTQQEDSAVYLCASSPSAVSLYTDTQYFGPGTRLTVL.

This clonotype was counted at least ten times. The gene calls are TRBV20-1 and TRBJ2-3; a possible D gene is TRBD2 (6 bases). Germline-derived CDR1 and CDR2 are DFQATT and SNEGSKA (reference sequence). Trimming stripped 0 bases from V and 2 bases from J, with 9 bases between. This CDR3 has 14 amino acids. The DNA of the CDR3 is TGCAGTGCTAGAGAGCGGGGCCCCACAGATACGCAGTATTTT. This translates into CSARERGPTDTQYF.

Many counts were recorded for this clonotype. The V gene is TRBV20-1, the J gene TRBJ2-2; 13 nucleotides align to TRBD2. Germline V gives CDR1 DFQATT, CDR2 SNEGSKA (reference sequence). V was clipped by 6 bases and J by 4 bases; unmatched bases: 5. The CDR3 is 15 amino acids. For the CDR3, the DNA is TGCAGTGCCCAAACTAGCGGGGGGGCCACCGGGGAGCTGTTTTTT. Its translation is CSAQTSGGATGELFF.

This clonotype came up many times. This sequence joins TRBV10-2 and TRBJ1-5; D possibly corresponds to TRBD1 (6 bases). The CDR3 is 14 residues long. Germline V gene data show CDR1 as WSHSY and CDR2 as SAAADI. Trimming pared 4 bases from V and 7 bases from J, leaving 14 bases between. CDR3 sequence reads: CASSGVVQGQPQHF. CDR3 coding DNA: TGCGCCAGCAGTGGTGTGGTACAGGGCCAGCCCCAGCATTTT.

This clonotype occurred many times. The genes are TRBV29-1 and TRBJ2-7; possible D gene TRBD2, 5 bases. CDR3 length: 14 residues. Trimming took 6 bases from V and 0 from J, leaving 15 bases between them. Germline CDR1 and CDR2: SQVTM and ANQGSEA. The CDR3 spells CSVGLLGSSYEQYF. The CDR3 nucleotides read TGCAGCGTCGGGTTATTAGGGAGCTCCTACGAGCAGTACTTC.

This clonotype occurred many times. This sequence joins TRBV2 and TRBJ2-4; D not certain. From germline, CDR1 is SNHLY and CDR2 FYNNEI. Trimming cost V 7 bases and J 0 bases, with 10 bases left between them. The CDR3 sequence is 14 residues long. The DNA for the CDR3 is TGTGCCAGCACACGCGCCCAAGCCAAAAACATTCAGTACTTC. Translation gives CASTRAQAKNIQYF.